This T cell receptor (beta chain) was recorded in a study of blood T cell repertoires in COVID-19. Data came from immunoSEQ multiplex PCR; TCRdb stores just in-frame clones and leaves some out. The profile shows over 100,000 clones, 85% to 90% of them singletons. The source material was peripheral blood. This sequence was found in a man between 45 and 60 years old with active COVID-19.

Written as DNA, the CDR3 is TGTGCCACCAGTCGGGACACTCAGCCCCAGCATTTT. Amino acid sequence: CATSRDTQPQHF. V gene TRBV15 combines with J gene TRBJ1-5, with D perhaps matching TRBD1 (6 bases). CDR1 and CDR2 from the germline V gene are LNHNV and YYDKDF (reference sequence). The CDR3 sequence is 12 residues long. V gave up 6 bases and J gave up 6 bases, with 9 bases separating them.